This TCR beta chain stems from a study of cytomegalovirus exposure and HLA in healthy donors. Study-wide points: The investigators catalogued 150 to 200 TCR beta chains as cytomegalovirus-associated. The majority of TCR sequences were rare, yet some public TCRs appeared in many donors. Later, an analysis found that TCR clusters from the first cohort tended to co-occur in the 110 or so validation repertoires.

V was shortened by 4 bases and J by 7 bases, with 17 bases between the two germline ends. There are 15 residues in the CDR3. Per germline, CDR1 MNHNS and CDR2 SASEGT. Remarks on this clone: Its antigen is not known.

The assay was immunoSEQ multiplex PCR, and TCRdb's table has in-frame clones only and misses some. The table has 150,000 to 250,000 clones, around 83% seen once; the top ten hold under 15%. The sequence was collected from a woman in her 30s in good health and CMV-seropositive. The rearrangement uses TRBV6-1 and TRBJ2-1; weak D call: TRBD1 (6 bases). Sequencing was done on a sample of PBMCs. CDR3 in DNA: TGTGCCAGCAGTGTGACAGGCCCCCGGACGAATGAGCAGTTCTTC. It yields the protein CASSVTGPRTNEQFF.